The TCR beta chain under discussion was sequenced for a study of blood T cells in healthy people across ages. A sample-barcoded 5' primer and a J-beta primer mix were used in a second PCR of about 7 to 12 cycles. One entry per CDR3 protein, called by TCRdb with MiXCR from the 5' RACE reads. The sample lists about 810,000 distinct CDR3 sequences, 35% to 40% occurring once. Germline values: CDR1 MRHNA, CDR2 SNTAGT. Trimming took 5 bases from V and 7 from J; bases not matched to a gene: 6. The CDR3 extends over 16 amino acids. The receptor was isolated from a man younger than 35 in good health. The chain joins TRBV6-4 to TRBJ2-2; the match to TRBD2 covers 14 bases. Sequenced sample: blood. Here the CDR3 DNA reads TGTGCCAGCAGTCCGGGACTAGCGGGAGAGAACGGGGAGCTGTTTTTT. Translated, it gives CASSPGLAGENGELFF.